What follows are 6 T cell receptor beta chains derived from one specimen sequenced in a study of PD-L1 blockade in urothelial cancer. Here immunoSEQ multiplex PCR was the method, and the copy in TCRdb shows in-frame clones only, minus some. This sample has 55,000 or so clones, with over 75% found just once. The sample was PBMCs, taken around atezolizumab (anti-PD-L1) treatment. These receptor sequences come from a man aged 35-49 years with urothelial cancer.

This clone was observed once. The chain carries TRBV4-2 and TRBJ1-1; possibly TRBD1 for D (5 bases). V was trimmed by 1 base and J by 4 bases, leaving 13 bases between them. Per the germline V gene, CDR1 is LGHNA and CDR2 is YNFKEQ. The CDR3 sequence is 15 residues long. CDR3 amino acids: CASSQAQGGPTEAFF. The CDR3 nucleotides are TGTGCCAGCAGCCAAGCGCAGGGTGGCCCCACTGAAGCTTTCTTT.

The chain is built from TRBV2 and TRBJ2-1, with TRBD1 matching over 10 bases. V dropped 7 bases and J dropped 7; count of bases not matched to a gene: 1. This CDR3 is 12 amino acids long. The germline CDR1 and CDR2 sequences are SNHLY and FYNNEI. In nucleotides, the CDR3 is TGTGCCAGCATGGGACAGGGGAATGAGCAGTTCTTC. Protein sequence: CASMGQGNEQFF.

The gene calls are TRBV14 and TRBJ2-7; a weak D match, TRBD1 (5 bases). Trimming pared 2 bases from V and 3 bases from J, leaving 8 bases between. The CDR3 runs 13 residues. CDR1 and CDR2 (germline): SGHDN, FVKESK. Here the CDR3 reads CASSQQQGYEQYF. The CDR3 DNA follows: TGTGCCAGCAGCCAACAGCAGGGCTACGAGCAGTACTTC.

The V call is TRBV19, the J call TRBJ1-1; unclear D gene. Trimming took off 7 bases at V and 3 bases at J, with 6 bases between the two ends. CDR3 length equals 11 residues. Germline lookup yields CDR1 LNHDA and CDR2 SQIVND (reference sequence). CDR3 protein: CASIYYTEAFF. In DNA form, the CDR3 reads TGTGCCAGTATCTATTACACTGAAGCTTTCTTT.

The rearrangement uses TRBV28 and TRBJ1-2; perhaps TRBD1 as D (6 bases). Trimming cost V 2 bases and J 8 bases, with 21 bases left between them. This CDR3 spans 16 amino acids. Germline-derived CDR1 and CDR2 are MDHEN and SYDVKM. The CDR3 nucleotides read TGTGCCAGCAGTTTACTATCCCCTTCACAGGGCAGCGGCTACACCTTC. As protein: CASSLLSPSQGSGYTF.

The chain recombines TRBV7-2 with TRBJ1-5, with a tentative D call TRBD1 (5 bases). The CDR3 totals 13 residues. In germline, CDR1 is SGHTA, CDR2 FQGNSA. V lost 3 bases and J lost 5, with 8 bases in between. The CDR3 sequence is CASSFGGDQPQHF. DNA for the CDR3: TGTGCCAGCAGCTTTGGAGGGGATCAGCCCCAGCATTTT. Full variable domain (missing parts from reference TRBV7-2 and TRBJ1-5): GAGVSQSPSNKVTEKGKDVELRCDPISGHTALYWYRQSLGQGLEFLIYFQGNSAPDKSGLPSDRFSAERTGGSVSTLTIQRTQQEDSAVYLCASSFGGDQPQHFGDGTRLSIL.